This TCR beta chain was recorded in a study of blood T cell repertoires in COVID-19. Looking at the study overall: COVID-19 samples, acute and convalescent, were from the United States, Italy and Spain. The cDNA or gDNA used as material had been derived from T cells, B-cell-depleted T cells, or PBMCs.

Here immunoSEQ multiplex PCR was the method, and the copy in TCRdb shows in-frame clones only, minus some. The sample holds about 80,000 clones; about four fifths are singletons and the top ten take 12%. From germline, CDR1 is SEHNR and CDR2 FQNEAQ (reference sequence). Trimming cost V 5 bases and J 7 bases, with 18 bases left between them. This CDR3 is built from 15 residues. The chain is built from TRBV7-9 and TRBJ2-1, with D perhaps TRBD2 (7 bases). Sequencing was carried out using peripheral blood. The clonotype comes from a man older than 75 with acute or convalescent COVID-19. The chain's CDR3 is CASSPRGGSGNEQFF. CDR3 nucleotides: TGTGCCAGCAGCCCTAGGGGGGGATCAGGGAATGAGCAGTTCTTC.